This is a list of T cell receptor beta chains from one sample in a study of OX40 agonist ivuxolimab in advanced cancers. Method: immunoSEQ multiplex PCR; TCRdb's copy keeps in-frame clones and lacks some. The sample contains around 80,000 clones, approximately 89% of which appear only once. The source material was CD4+ or CD8+ T cells sorted from blood, sampled in a trial of the OX40 agonist ivuxolimab. These receptors were obtained from an adult with an advanced solid tumor such as melanoma, head and neck, liver or kidney cancer. The conserved cysteine and the conserved F or W are not part of the CDR3 here. The size of a clone is reported for some rows only, either as once, few or many, or as a class for expanded clones.

size	V	CDR3
-	TRBV6-6	ASSRPGRAREAF
-	TRBV14	ASSHRGGGNTIY
-	TRBV5-5	ASSLGSPNQPQH
-	TRBV30	AWSIGGGRAF
-	TRBV5-1	ASRGTGNTEAF
-	TRBV7-9	ASSPYVGDTQY
-	TRBV30	AWNGDNYGYT
-	TRBV5-1	ASSLRGEGGTDTQY
-	TRBV14	ASSQESLAFGPGELF
-	TRBV18	ASSPRMSEQY
-	TRBV19	ASATSGATQY
-	TRBV15	ATSRGRLAGPGRDTQY
-	TRBV6-1	ASSVWGSGMAYEQY
few	TRBV30	AWSVDPGQPQH
once	TRBV6-1	ASSGRDRGVMSKNIQY
-	TRBV2	ASSLRDRRFSGNTIY
-	TRBV10-3	AISRDSQETQY
-	TRBV5-1	ASSRQGVDSNTGELF
-	TRBV4-1	ASSSRRLAGGGEQF
-	TRBV5-1	ASSQLAGAYNEQF
-	TRBV7-8	ASSLARGLGNTIY
-	TRBV28	ASTPIGRLNTEAF
-	TRBV28	ASSPLTGGFTEAF
once	TRBV6-6	ASSQAWRGSTYEQY
-	TRBV5-1	ASSLALRGHTDTQY
-	TRBV2	ASSEGLAGGDEQF
-	TRBV6-1	ASSVGRGDSKLF